This passage covers 20 T cell receptor beta chains from one sample sequenced in a study of neurological immune-mediated disorders. TCRdb redid the calling of the 5' RACE reads with MiXCR, one entry per CDR3 protein. Seen here are under 40,000 distinct CDR3 sequences, around 2.9% observed once, and the top ten hold about 8%. Time point specified: longitudinal time-point 1 (baseline). The sequencing sample was made of PBMCs. The source is a woman in her fifties or sixties with multiple sclerosis.

This clonotype has a handful of counts. A much larger clone differs by one base, so this may be a read error. V gene TRBV29-1 combines with J gene TRBJ1-4; no firm D call. The CDR3 has 12 amino acids. With 7 bases removed from V and 8 bases from J, the gap between germline ends came to 14 bases. The germline gives CDR1 SQVTM, CDR2 ANQGSEA. The CDR3 region has the DNA TGCAGCGAAGGAAAGGGAGACGAAAAACTGTTTTTT. Translation: CSEGKGDEKLFF.

This clonotype was observed many times. V usage is TRBV11-1 and J usage is TRBJ2-4, with 12 bases aligning to TRBD2. This CDR3 comprises 15 residues. The ends lost 5 bases at V and 5 bases at J; junction bases unmatched: 4. Germline-derived CDR1 and CDR2 are SGHAT and FQDESV (reference sequence). DNA of the CDR3: TGTGCCAGCAGCCGACTAGCGGGGGTAGAAAACATTCAGTACTTC. Translating gives CASSRLAGVENIQYF.

This clonotype was seen ten or more times. The rearrangement joins TRBV5-1 to TRBJ2-7, with D perhaps matching TRBD2 (5 bases). The CDR3 consists of 15 residues. CDR1 and CDR2 from the germline V gene are SGHRS and YFSETQ. Trimming took off 4 bases at V and 6 bases at J, with 20 bases between the two ends. The CDR3 sequence: CASSTGSTVMGEQYF. DNA for the CDR3: TGCGCCAGCAGCACGGGAAGCACTGTCATGGGCGAGCAGTACTTC. The full variable domain, its missing parts supplied by reference TRBV5-1 and TRBJ2-7, is KAGVTQTPRYLIKTRGQQVTLSCSPISGHRSVSWYQQTPGQGLQFLFEYFSETQRNKGNFPGRFSGRQFSNSRSEMNVSTLELGDSALYLCASSTGSTVMGEQYFGPGTRLTVT.

This clonotype occurred many times. The CDR3 protein is CASSQGLNRVNSYEQYF. The CDR3 bases are TGTGCCAGCAGCCAAGGCCTTAACAGGGTAAACTCCTACGAGCAGTACTTC. This chain links TRBV3-1 with TRBJ2-7; D is possibly TRBD1 (6 bases). The germline CDR1 and CDR2 sequences are LGHDT and YNNKEL (reference sequence). The CDR3 has 17 amino acids. With 1 base removed from V and 0 bases from J, the gap between germline ends came to 16 bases.

This clonotype was observed many times. This chain joins TRBV9 and TRBJ1-5, with D maybe TRBD1 (6 bases). Per germline, CDR1 SGDLS and CDR2 YYNGEE. The CDR3 consists of 15 residues. Trimming cost V 3 bases and J 4 bases, with 14 bases left between them. The CDR3 loop is CASSATTGWNQPQHF. DNA of the CDR3: TGTGCCAGCAGCGCAACGACAGGCTGGAATCAGCCCCAGCATTTT.

Many counts were recorded for this clonotype. The chain has TRBV9 and TRBJ2-2; the D gene is possibly TRBD2 (5 bases). Germline CDR1 and CDR2: SGDLS and YYNGEE. V dropped 0 bases and J dropped 1 base, with 7 bases sitting between them. The CDR3 extends over 15 amino acids. DNA of the CDR3: TGTGCCAGCAGCGTAGAAGGACTGAACACCGGGGAGCTGTTTTTT. Its protein is CASSVEGLNTGELFF.

This clonotype has at least ten counts. This chain connects TRBV5-1 to TRBJ1-5, with D maybe TRBD1 (5 bases). CDR3 length: 15 amino acids. Trimming took 0 bases from V and 0 from J, leaving 7 bases between them. Germline V gene sequence: CDR1 SGHRS, CDR2 YFSETQ. The CDR3 bases are TGCGCCAGCAGCTTGGAGGGGACTAGCAATCAGCCCCAGCATTTT. It encodes CASSLEGTSNQPQHF.

At least ten counts were recorded for this clonotype. The rearrangement uses TRBV14 and TRBJ2-7; no reliable D call. V was shortened by 1 base and J by 3 bases, with 4 bases between the two germline ends. The germline CDR1 and CDR2 sequences are SGHDN and FVKESK. The CDR3 contains 12 residues. The CDR3 spells CASSQGSYEQYF. Here the CDR3 DNA reads TGTGCCAGCAGCCAAGGGAGCTACGAGCAGTACTTC.

This clonotype was observed at least ten times. CDR3 sequence: CASSQTSGGALDTQYF. The CDR3 DNA sequence: TGCGCCAGCAGTCAAACTAGCGGGGGGGCCTTAGATACGCAGTATTTT. V is TRBV10-2 and J is TRBJ2-3, with 13 bases matching TRBD2. CDR1 is WSHSY, CDR2 SAAADI, per germline. The CDR3 is made up of 16 amino acids. Trimming cost V 5 bases and J 5 bases; bases outside gene matches: 7.

In regard to this clonotype: Possible read error: a much larger clone is one base away. The rearrangement links TRBV7-9 to TRBJ1-2; D is ambiguous. Germline loops: CDR1 SEHNR, CDR2 FQNEAQ (reference sequence). CDR3 length equals 11 residues. CDR3 region: CVSSLDLGYTF. The CDR3 region has the DNA TGTGTCAGCAGCTTAGATCTGGGCTACACCTTC.

This clonotype came up many times. This chain uses TRBV28 with TRBJ1-5, with 11 bases that match TRBD1. Germline CDR1 reads MDHEN; CDR2 reads SYDVKM. The CDR3 is 15 amino acids. V was clipped by 5 bases and J by 6 bases; unmatched bases: 6. In DNA, the CDR3 is TGTGCCAGCAGTCCGTCGGACAGGGGGCTTCAGCCCCAGCATTTT. Translated, it gives CASSPSDRGLQPQHF.

In its sample, this clonotype was seen many times. The chain has TRBV11-2 and TRBJ1-6; D not resolved. V was shortened by 3 bases and J by 14 bases, with 17 bases between the two germline ends. The germline CDR1 and CDR2 sequences are SGHAT and FQNNGV. The CDR3 has 14 amino acids. The CDR3 sequence is CASSLTQPPSTLHF. CDR3 nucleotide sequence: TGTGCCAGCAGCTTGACACAGCCACCCTCGACCCTCCACTTT. Variable domain in full (rest from reference TRBV11-2 and TRBJ1-6): EAGVAQSPRYKIIEKRQSVAFWCNPISGHATLYWYQQILGQGPKLLIQFQNNGVVDDSQLPKDRFSAERLKGVDSTLKIQPAKLEDSAVYLCASSLTQPPSTLHFGNGTRLTVT.

This clonotype was recorded many times. The V call is TRBV6-6, the J call TRBJ2-2, with a weak D call TRBD2 (5 bases). There are 15 residues in the CDR3. Germline CDR1 and CDR2: MNHNY and SVGAGI (reference sequence). The V and J ends lost 4 bases and 4 bases respectively, with 13 bases between them. CDR3 region: CASSSLAALTGELFF. As DNA, the CDR3 is TGTGCCAGCAGTTCGCTAGCTGCCCTCACCGGGGAGCTGTTTTTT.

This clonotype was counted at least ten times. The rearrangement uses TRBV5-6 and TRBJ1-6; the match to TRBD1 covers 7 bases. The germline gives CDR1 SGHDT, CDR2 YYEEEE. The CDR3 has 15 residues. Trimming removed 4 bases from V and 7 bases from J; junction bases left unmatched: 8. CDR3 amino acids: CASSTDRVMNSPLHF. CDR3 in DNA: TGTGCCAGCAGCACTGACAGGGTGATGAATTCACCCCTCCACTTT.

This clonotype has at least ten counts. This chain joins TRBV9 and TRBJ2-2; 12 bases map to TRBD2. J was trimmed by 5 bases and V by 2 bases; bases with no gene match: 1. The CDR3 is 15 amino acids. Germline assignment: CDR1 SGDLS and CDR2 YYNGEE. CDR3 region: CASSVLAGGTGELFF. CDR3 sequence (DNA): TGTGCCAGCAGCGTGCTAGCGGGGGGGACCGGGGAGCTGTTTTTT.

Notes on this clonotype: A much larger clonotype is one base distant, so this may be a read error. The chain's CDR3 is CSARLDRGRAHQHF. DNA for the CDR3: TGCAGTGCTAGATTGGACAGGGGGCGAGCGCACCAGCATTTT. The chain has TRBV20-1 and TRBJ1-5; 11 positions agree with TRBD1. The CDR3 length is 14 residues. V was clipped by 2 bases and J by 12 bases; unmatched bases: 9. Germline-derived CDR1 and CDR2 are DFQATT and SNEGSKA (reference sequence).

On this clonotype: A read error may explain this, as a much larger clone is one base away. V and J are TRBV7-9 and TRBJ2-7; possibly TRBD2 for D (5 bases). The V end was cut by 5 bases, the J end by 0 bases, with 11 bases between. Germline V gives CDR1 SEHNR, CDR2 FQNEAQ (reference sequence). The CDR3 is 14 amino acids. CDR3 sequence reads: CASSPGKSSYEQYF. The CDR3 coding sequence is TGTGCCAGCAGCCCGGGAAAGAGCTCCTACGAGCAGTACTTC.

This clonotype was seen repeatedly, ten times or more. This sequence joins TRBV24-1 and TRBJ2-3; tentatively, D is TRBD2 (5 bases). The germline CDR1 and CDR2 sequences are KGHDR and SFDVKD. The CDR3 is 16 amino acids. V was trimmed by 4 bases and J by 0 bases, leaving 13 bases between them. CDR3 nucleotide sequence: TGTGCCACCAGTGACGCGGTGGGCGGGAGCACAGATACGCAGTATTTT. This sequence encodes CATSDAVGGSTDTQYF.

This clonotype was detected ten times or more. The rearrangement joins TRBV11-2 to TRBJ2-1, with a weak D call TRBD2 (6 bases). From germline, CDR1 is SGHAT and CDR2 FQNNGV. The V and J ends lost 2 bases and 10 bases respectively, with 12 bases between them. CDR3 length: 13 residues. CDR3: CASSLRRDREQFF. The DNA of the CDR3 is TGTGCCAGCAGCTTAAGGAGGGATCGCGAGCAGTTCTTC.

This clonotype was seen many times. The chain links TRBV20-1 to TRBJ1-5; 10 nucleotides align to TRBD1. This CDR3 is built from 15 residues. Germline lookup yields CDR1 DFQATT and CDR2 SNEGSKA (reference sequence). With 6 bases clipped from V and 1 base from J, the junction kept 6 bases outside the gene matches. The CDR3 region is CSARQGAGSNQPQHF. The CDR3 DNA reads as TGCAGTGCGAGACAGGGGGCTGGGAGCAATCAGCCCCAGCATTTT.